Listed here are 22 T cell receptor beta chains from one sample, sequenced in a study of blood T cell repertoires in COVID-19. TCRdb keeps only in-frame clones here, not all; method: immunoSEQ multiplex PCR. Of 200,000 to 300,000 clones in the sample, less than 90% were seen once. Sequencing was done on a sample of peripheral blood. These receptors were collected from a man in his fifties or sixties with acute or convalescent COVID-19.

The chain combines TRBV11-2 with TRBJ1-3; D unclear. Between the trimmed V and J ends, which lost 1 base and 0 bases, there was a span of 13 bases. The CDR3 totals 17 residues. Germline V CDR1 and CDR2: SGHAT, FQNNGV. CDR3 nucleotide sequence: TGTGCCAGCAGCTTAGCCCAGGCGCGCTACTCTGGAAACACCATATATTTT. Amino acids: CASSLAQARYSGNTIYF.

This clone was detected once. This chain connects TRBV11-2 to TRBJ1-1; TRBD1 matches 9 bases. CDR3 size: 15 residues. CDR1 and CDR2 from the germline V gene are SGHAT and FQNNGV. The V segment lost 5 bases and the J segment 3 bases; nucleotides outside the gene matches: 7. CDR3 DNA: TGTGCCAGCAGCGTACAGGGGGCTATGGACACTGAAGCTTTCTTT. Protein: CASSVQGAMDTEAFF. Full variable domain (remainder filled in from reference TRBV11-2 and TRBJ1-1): EAGVAQSPRYKIIEKRQSVAFWCNPISGHATLYWYQQILGQGPKLLIQFQNNGVVDDSQLPKDRFSAERLKGVDSTLKIQPAKLEDSAVYLCASSVQGAMDTEAFFGQGTRLTVV.

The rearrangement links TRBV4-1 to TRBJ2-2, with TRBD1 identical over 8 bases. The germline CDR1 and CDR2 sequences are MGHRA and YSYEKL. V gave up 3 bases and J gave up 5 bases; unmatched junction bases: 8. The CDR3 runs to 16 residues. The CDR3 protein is CASSHGLQGATGELFF. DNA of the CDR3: TGCGCCAGCAGCCATGGGCTTCAGGGGGCTACCGGGGAGCTGTTTTTT.

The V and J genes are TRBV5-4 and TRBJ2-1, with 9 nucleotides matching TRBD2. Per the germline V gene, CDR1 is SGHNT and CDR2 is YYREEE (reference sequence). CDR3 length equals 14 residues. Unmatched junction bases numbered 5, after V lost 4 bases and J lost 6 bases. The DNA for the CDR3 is TGTGCCAGCAGCCCGGGACTAGCTTTCAATGAGCAGTTCTTC. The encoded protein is CASSPGLAFNEQFF. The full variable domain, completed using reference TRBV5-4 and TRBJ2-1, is ETGVTQSPTHLIKTRGQQVTLRCSSQSGHNTVSWYQQALGQGPQFIFQYYREEENGRGNFPPRFSGLQFPNYSSELNVNALELDDSALYLCASSPGLAFNEQFFGPGTRLTVL.

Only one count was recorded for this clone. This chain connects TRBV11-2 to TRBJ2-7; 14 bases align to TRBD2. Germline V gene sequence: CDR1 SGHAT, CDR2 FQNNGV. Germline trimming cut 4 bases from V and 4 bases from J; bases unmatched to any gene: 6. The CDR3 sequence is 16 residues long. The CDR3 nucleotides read TGTGCCAGCAGCTCCCTGACTAGCGGGGGGGTATACGAGCAGTACTTC. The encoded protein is CASSSLTSGGVYEQYF.

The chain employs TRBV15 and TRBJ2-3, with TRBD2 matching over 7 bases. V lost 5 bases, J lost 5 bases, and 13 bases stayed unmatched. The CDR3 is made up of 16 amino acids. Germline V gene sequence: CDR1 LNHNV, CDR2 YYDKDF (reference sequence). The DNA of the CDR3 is TGTGCCACCAGCTCGTTCGAAGCGGGGTCCCAAGATACGCAGTATTTT. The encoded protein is CATSSFEAGSQDTQYF. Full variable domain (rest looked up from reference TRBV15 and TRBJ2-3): DAMVIQNPRYQVTQFGKPVTLSCSQTLNHNVMYWYQQKSSQAPKLLFHYYDKDFNNEADTPDNFQSRRPNTSFCFLDIRSPGLGDTAMYLCATSSFEAGSQDTQYFGPGTRLTVL.

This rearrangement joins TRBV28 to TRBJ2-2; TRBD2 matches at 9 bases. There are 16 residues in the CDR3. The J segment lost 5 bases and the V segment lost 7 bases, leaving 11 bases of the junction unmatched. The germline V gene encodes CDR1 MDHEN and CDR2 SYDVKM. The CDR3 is CASTLLAGERTGELFF. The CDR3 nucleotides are TGTGCCAGCACCCTCTTAGCGGGGGAAAGAACCGGGGAGCTGTTTTTT.

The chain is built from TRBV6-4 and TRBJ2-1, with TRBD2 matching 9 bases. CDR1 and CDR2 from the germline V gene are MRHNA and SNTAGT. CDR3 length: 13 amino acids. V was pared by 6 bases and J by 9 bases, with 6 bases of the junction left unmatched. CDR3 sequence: CASSVGLASEQFF. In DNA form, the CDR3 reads TGTGCCAGCAGCGTAGGACTAGCGAGTGAGCAGTTCTTC.

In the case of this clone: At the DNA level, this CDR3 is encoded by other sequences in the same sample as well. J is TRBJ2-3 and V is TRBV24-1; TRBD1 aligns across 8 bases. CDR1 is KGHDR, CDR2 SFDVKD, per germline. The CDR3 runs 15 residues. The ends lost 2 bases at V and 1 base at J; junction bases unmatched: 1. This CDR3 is CATSDSGQGTDTQYF. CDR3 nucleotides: TGTGCCACCAGTGATTCGGGACAGGGCACAGATACGCAGTATTTT.

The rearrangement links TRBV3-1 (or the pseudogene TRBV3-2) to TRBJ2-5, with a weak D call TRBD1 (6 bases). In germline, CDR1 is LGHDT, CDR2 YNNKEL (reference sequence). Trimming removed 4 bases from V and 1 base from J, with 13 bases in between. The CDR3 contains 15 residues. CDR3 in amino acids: CASSRGLGSQETQYF. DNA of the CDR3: TGTGCCAGCAGCCGGGGGCTAGGCAGCCAAGAGACCCAGTACTTC.

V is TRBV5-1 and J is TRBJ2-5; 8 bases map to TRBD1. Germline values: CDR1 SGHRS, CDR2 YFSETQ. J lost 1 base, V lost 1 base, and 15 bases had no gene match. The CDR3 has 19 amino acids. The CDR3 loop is CASSLLGGAGGRLQETQYF. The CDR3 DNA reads TGCGCCAGCAGCTTGCTGGGTGGGGCAGGGGGCCGTCTCCAAGAGACCCAGTACTTC.

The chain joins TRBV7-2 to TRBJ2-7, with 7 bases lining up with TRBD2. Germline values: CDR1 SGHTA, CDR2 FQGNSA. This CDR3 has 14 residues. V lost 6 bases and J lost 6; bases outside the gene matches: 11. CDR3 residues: CASRIAGPRGEQYF. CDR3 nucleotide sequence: TGTGCCAGCAGAATAGCGGGCCCGAGGGGCGAGCAGTACTTC. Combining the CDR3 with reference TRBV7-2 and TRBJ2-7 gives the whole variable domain GAGVSQSPSNKVTEKGKDVELRCDPISGHTALYWYRQSLGQGLEFLIYFQGNSAPDKSGLPSDRFSAERTGGSVSTLTIQRTQQEDSAVYLCASRIAGPRGEQYFGPGTRLTVT.

The CDR3 region is CASSPPSTDTDTQYF. The CDR3, as DNA: TGCGCCAGCAGCCCCCCCTCGACAGACACAGATACGCAGTATTTT. The chain is built from TRBV5-1 and TRBJ2-3, with D maybe TRBD1 (5 bases). V was clipped by 4 bases and J by 2 bases, with 14 bases between them. In germline, CDR1 is SGHRS, CDR2 YFSETQ. The CDR3 contains 15 residues.

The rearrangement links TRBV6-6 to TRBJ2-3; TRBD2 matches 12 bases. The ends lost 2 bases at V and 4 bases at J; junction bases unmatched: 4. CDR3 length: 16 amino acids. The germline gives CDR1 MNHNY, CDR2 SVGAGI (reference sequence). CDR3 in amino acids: CASSYGLAGGADTQYF. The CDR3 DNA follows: TGTGCCAGCAGTTACGGGCTAGCGGGAGGGGCAGATACGCAGTATTTT.

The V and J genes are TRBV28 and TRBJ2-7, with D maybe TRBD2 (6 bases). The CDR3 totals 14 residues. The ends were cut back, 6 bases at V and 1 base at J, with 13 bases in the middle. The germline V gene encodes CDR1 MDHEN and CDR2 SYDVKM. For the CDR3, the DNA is TGTGCCAGCAGAGGGACTGGCTGGTCCTACGAGCAGTACTTC. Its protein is CASRGTGWSYEQYF.

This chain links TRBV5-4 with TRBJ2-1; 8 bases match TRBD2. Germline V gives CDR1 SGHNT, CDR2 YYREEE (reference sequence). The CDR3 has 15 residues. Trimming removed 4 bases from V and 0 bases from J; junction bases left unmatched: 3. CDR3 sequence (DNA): TGTGCCAGCAGCCGGGGGGGCTCCTCCTACAATGAGCAGTTCTTC. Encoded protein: CASSRGGSSYNEQFF.

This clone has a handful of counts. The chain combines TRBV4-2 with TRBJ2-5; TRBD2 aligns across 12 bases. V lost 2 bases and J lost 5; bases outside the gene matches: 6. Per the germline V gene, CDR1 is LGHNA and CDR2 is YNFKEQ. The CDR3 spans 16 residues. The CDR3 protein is CASSQLGTSGLETQYF. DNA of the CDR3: TGTGCCAGCAGCCAACTCGGGACTAGCGGGTTGGAGACCCAGTACTTC.

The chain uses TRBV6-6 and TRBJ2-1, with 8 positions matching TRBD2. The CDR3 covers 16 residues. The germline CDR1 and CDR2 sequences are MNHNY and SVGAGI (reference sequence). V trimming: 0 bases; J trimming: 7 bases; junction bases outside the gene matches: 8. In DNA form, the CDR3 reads TGTGCCAGCAGTTACTCGAGTCGGGGGGGCCGGAATGAGCAGTTCTTC. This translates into CASSYSSRGGRNEQFF.

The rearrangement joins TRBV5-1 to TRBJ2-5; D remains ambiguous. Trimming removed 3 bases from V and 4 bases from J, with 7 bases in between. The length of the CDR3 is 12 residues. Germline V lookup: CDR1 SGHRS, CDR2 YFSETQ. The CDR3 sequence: CASSSTGETQYF. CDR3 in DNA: TGCGCCAGCAGCTCCACGGGAGAGACCCAGTACTTC.

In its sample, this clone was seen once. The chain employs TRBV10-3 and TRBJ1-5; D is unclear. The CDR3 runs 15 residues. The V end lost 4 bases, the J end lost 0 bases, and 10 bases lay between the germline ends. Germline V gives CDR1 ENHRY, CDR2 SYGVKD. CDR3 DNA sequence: TGTGCCATCAGTGTTAGCGGGAATAGCAATCAGCCCCAGCATTTT. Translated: CAISVSGNSNQPQHF.

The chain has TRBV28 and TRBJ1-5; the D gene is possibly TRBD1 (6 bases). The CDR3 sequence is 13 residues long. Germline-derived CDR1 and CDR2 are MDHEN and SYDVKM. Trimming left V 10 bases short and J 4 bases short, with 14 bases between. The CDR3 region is CATRGAWNQPQHF. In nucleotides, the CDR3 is TGTGCCACCCGGGGGGCGTGGAATCAGCCCCAGCATTTT.

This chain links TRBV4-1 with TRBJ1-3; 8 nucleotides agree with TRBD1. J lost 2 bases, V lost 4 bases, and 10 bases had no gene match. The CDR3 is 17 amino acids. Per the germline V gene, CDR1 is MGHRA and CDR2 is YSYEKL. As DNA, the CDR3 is TGCGCCAGCAGCCCCCGGACAGGGAAGTCGACTGGAAACACCATATATTTT. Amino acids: CASSPRTGKSTGNTIYF.